Included here is one T cell receptor beta chain sequence, with context. Its antigen is not identified. The PCR ran on 60 Vbeta and 13 Jbeta primers. Sequencing used immunoSEQ multiplex PCR; TCRdb keeps in-frame clones, though not all of them. The sample consists of 120,000 or so clones, under 80% of them appearing once. This record belongs to a study of cytomegalovirus exposure and HLA in healthy donors. Study context: There were 65 million to 85 million unique TCRs (from HLA-typed donors) in an early data release. Study results and limitations: The study designated 164 TCR beta chains cytomegalovirus-associated. What a later analysis showed was that several of the most significant clusters appeared linked to common viral pathogens. 87-base-pair reads could not separate some V segments, including TRBV6-2 and TRBV6-3.

Germline-derived CDR1 and CDR2 are GTSNPN and SVGIG (reference sequence). The CDR3 is made up of 15 amino acids. The chain uses TRBV30 and TRBJ2-5; 11 bases fit TRBD1. The DNA end favors TRBJ2-7, so the J call may be wrong. This receptor was identified in a man between 35 and 55 years old in good health and CMV-seropositive. Input material: PBMCs. In DNA form, the CDR3 reads TGTGCCTGGAGTGTAGGAGGGACAGGGGGTCACGAGCAGTACTTC. The encoded protein is CAWSVGGTGGHEQYF.